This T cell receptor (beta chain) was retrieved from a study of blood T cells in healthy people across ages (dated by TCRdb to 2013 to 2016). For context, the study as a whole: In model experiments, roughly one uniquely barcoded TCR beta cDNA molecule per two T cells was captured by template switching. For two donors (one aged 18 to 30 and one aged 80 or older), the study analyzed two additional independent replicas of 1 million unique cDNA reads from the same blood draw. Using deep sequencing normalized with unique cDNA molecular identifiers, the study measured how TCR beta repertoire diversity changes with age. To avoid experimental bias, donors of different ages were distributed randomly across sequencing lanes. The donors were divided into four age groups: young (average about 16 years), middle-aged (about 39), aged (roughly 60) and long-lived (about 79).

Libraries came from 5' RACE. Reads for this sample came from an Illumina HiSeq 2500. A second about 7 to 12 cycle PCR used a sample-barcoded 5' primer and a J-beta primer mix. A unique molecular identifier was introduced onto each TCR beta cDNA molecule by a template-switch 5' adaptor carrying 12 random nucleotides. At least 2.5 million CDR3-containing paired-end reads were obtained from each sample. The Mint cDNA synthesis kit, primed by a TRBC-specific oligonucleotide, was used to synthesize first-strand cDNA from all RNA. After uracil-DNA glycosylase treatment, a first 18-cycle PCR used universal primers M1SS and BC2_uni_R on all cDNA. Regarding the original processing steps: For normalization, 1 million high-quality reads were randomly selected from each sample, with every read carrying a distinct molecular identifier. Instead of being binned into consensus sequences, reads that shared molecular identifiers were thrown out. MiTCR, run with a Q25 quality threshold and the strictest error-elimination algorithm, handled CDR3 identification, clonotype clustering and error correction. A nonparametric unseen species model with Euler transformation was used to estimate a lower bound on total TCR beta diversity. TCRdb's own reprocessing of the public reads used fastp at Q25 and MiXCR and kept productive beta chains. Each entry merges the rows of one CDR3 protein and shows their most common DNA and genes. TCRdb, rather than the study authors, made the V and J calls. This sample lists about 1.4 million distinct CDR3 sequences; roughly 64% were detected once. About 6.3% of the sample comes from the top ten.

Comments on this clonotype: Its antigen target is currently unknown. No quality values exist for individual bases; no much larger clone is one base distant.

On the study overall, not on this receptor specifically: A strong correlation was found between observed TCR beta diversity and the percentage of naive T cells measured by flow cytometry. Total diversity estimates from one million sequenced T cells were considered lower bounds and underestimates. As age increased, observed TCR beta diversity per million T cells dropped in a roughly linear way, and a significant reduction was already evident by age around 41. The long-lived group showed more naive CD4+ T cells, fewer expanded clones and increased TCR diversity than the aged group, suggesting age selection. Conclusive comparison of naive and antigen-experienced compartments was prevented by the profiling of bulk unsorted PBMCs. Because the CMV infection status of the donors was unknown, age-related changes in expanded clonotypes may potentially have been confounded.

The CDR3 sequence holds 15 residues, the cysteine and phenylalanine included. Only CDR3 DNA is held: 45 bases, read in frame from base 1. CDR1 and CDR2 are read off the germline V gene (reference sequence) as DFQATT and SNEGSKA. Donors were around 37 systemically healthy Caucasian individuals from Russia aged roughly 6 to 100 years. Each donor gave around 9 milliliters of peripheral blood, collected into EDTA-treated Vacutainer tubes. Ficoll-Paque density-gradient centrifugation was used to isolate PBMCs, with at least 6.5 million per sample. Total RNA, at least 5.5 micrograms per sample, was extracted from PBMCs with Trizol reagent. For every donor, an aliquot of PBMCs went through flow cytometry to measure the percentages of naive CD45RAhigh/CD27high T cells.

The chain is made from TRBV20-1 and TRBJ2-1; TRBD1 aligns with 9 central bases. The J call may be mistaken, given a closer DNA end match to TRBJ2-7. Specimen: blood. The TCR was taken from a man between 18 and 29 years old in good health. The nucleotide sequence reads TGCAGTGCTAGAGTACAGGGGGCCTCCTACAATGAGCAGTACTTC. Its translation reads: CSARVQGASYNEQYF.